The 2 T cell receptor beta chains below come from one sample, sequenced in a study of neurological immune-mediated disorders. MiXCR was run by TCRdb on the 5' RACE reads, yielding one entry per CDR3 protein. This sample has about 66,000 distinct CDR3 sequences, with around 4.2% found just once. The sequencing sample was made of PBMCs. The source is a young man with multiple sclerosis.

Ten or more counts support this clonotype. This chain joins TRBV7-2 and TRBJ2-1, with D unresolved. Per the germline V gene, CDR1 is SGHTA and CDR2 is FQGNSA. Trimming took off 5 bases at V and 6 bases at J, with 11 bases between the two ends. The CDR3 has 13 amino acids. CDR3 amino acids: CASSPDPFNEQFF. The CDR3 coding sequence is TGTGCCAGCAGCCCCGATCCATTCAATGAGCAGTTCTTC.

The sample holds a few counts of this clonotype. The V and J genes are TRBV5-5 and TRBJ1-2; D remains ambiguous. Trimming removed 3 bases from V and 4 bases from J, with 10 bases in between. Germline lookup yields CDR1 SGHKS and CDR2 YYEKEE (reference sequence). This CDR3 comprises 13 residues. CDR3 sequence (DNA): TGTGCCAGCAGCTCGGACGGGTTCTATGGCTACACCTTC. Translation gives CASSSDGFYGYTF.